One T cell receptor beta chain is described in this entry. Its antigen remains unknown. The CDR3 loop spans 11 amino acids. Germline lookup yields CDR1 DFQATT and CDR2 SNEGSKA (reference sequence). Trimming left V 8 bases short and J 8 bases short, with 15 bases between. These data are taken from a study of CD8 T cells in ankylosing spondylitis. Broader study findings: Characteristic of ankylosing spondylitis blood, it appeared, was a TCR beta motif comprising eight highly homologous variants.

Scientists made TCR beta libraries using quantitative 5'-RACE with molecular barcodes. TCRdb recomputed calls from the 5' RACE reads with MiXCR, one row per CDR3 protein. Of 400,000 or so distinct CDR3 sequences listed, more than 25% were seen once; the top ten hold 0.89%. Specimen: blood, either unsorted or a sorted T cell fraction (not recorded which). This clonotype was obtained from a male donor with ankylosing spondylitis. The rearrangement links TRBV20-1 to TRBJ1-2, with a possible D match to TRBD1 (5 bases). The CDR3 reads CSTGAVTGYTF. The DNA for the CDR3 is TGCAGTACCGGGGCCGTCACGGGCTACACCTTC.